A selection of T cell receptor beta chains follows, all from one sample in a study of prognosis after radiotherapy for stage I lung cancer. TCRdb ran MiXCR on the multiplex PCR reads and lists one entry per CDR3 protein. The data hold about 20,000 distinct CDR3 sequences, with about 40% observed a single time. The sequenced sample was PBMCs, obtained before or after stereotactic body radiation therapy (not recorded which). Source of these receptors: a donor over 45 with non-small cell lung cancer. The conserved cysteine and the conserved F or W are not part of the CDR3 here.

TRBJ1-2 | TRBV15 | ASSFRGMDNYGYT
TRBJ2-2 | TRBV2 | ASSPTSSSTGELF
TRBJ2-4 | TRBV19 | ASSMILAKNIQY
TRBJ2-3 | TRBV24-1 | ATSVRDTQY
TRBJ1-6 | TRBV12-3/TRBV12-4 | ASSLRTGVVPNSPLH
TRBJ2-1 | TRBV11-3 | ASSPRTSGIYNEQF
TRBJ2-1 | TRBV5-1 | ASSLGSGDNEQF
TRBJ2-2 | TRBV24-1 | ATSDSYRGTGELF
TRBJ2-1 | TRBV7-9 | ASSSSGGDNEQF
TRBJ2-7 | TRBV6-2/TRBV6-3 | ASSEVVAGGSYEQY
TRBJ2-7 | TRBV12-3/TRBV12-4 | ASSFLGTEQY
TRBJ2-2 | TRBV6-2/TRBV6-3 | ASSEGWGGTGSVELF
TRBJ2-7 | TRBV9 | ASSAPHWDYEQY
TRBJ1-3 | TRBV7-9 | ASSLPEAGKTIY
TRBJ2-7 | TRBV6-1 | ASSAIGYEQY
TRBJ1-5 | TRBV27 | ASSTGALGSNQPQH
TRBJ1-5 | TRBV28 | ASSYQGRGSQH
TRBJ2-7 | TRBV7-2 | ASSSKAGGSYEQY
TRBJ2-2 | TRBV10-2 | ASRDEDRTGELF
TRBJ2-6 | TRBV4-2 | ASSPRLAGYSGANVLT